One and the same sample provided the 23 T cell receptor beta chains below, sequenced in a study of blood T cell repertoires in COVID-19 (TCRdb year 2020). Libraries came from the immunoSEQ multiplex PCR assay. TCRdb retrieved this table from immuneACCESS and kept in-frame rearrangements only. Not all clones are present; in checked studies, unresolved V genes account for under half, and no reason is known for the remainder. The sample table contains some 490,000 clones; only one count was recorded for about nine tenths of them. Of the sample, 8.3% falls within the top ten clones. Sequencing was carried out using PBMCs or T cells enriched from blood (not recorded which). The source of these receptors is a woman aged 55 to 70 who had recovered from COVID-19.

V is TRBV9 and J is TRBJ2-3; TRBD2 aligns across 7 bases. Losses at the gene ends were 3 bases for V and 2 bases for J; bases not matched to a gene: 6. In germline, CDR1 is SGDLS, CDR2 YYNGEE. The CDR3 has 15 residues. The CDR3 DNA sequence: TGTGCCAGCAGCGCGGGAGGCAGTGACACAGATACGCAGTATTTT. This sequence encodes CASSAGGSDTDTQYF.

The chain is built from TRBV25-1 and TRBJ2-7; D is possibly TRBD1 (5 bases). Trimming removed 6 bases at V and 0 bases at J, with 18 bases between. This CDR3 comprises 16 residues. Germline V CDR1 and CDR2: MGHDK, SYGVNS. CDR3 DNA: TGTGCCAGCAGCCCCCTGGGGCCTTTAAGCTCCTACGAGCAGTACTTC. Its protein product is CASSPLGPLSSYEQYF.

The V call is TRBV3-1 (or the pseudogene TRBV3-2), the J call TRBJ2-2; 8 nucleotides align to TRBD1. Per germline, CDR1 LGHDT and CDR2 YNNKEL (reference sequence). Trimming took 0 bases from V and 1 from J; bases not matched to a gene: 1. This CDR3 region has 16 residues. The CDR3 DNA reads TGTGCCAGCAGCCAAGACGGGACAGGGAACACCGGGGAGCTGTTTTTT. This gives the protein CASSQDGTGNTGELFF.

This clone was found once. This chain connects TRBV19 to TRBJ1-5, with 9 bases fitting TRBD1. The CDR3 spans 18 residues. The V gene's germline CDR1 is LNHDA and CDR2 SQIVND (reference sequence). V lost 1 base to trimming and J lost 4 bases; unmatched junction nucleotides: 11. CDR3 residues: CASSIGIQQGAYNQPQHF. CDR3 nucleotides: TGTGCCAGTAGTATAGGGATTCAACAGGGGGCTTATAATCAGCCCCAGCATTTT.

The V and J genes are TRBV6-5 and TRBJ1-1; a weak D match, TRBD1 (6 bases). CDR1 is MNHEY, CDR2 SVGAGI, per germline. V was shortened by 0 bases and J by 4 bases, with 12 bases between the two germline ends. This CDR3 comprises 15 residues. The CDR3 DNA reads as TGTGCCAGCAGTTACTCCTGGGTGGGGGCCACTGAAGCTTTCTTT. Translating it yields CASSYSWVGATEAFF.

The genes are TRBV3-1 (or the pseudogene TRBV3-2) and TRBJ1-2, with 8 positions matching TRBD1. The trim removed 3 bases at V and 7 bases at J, leaving 13 bases unmatched. This CDR3 comprises 16 residues. Germline CDR1 reads LGHDT; CDR2 reads YNNKEL (reference sequence). The chain's CDR3 is CASSHRTVQGGGGYTF. The CDR3 coding sequence is TGTGCCAGCAGCCACCGCACTGTACAGGGGGGTGGTGGCTACACCTTC.

The V gene is TRBV6-5, the J gene TRBJ2-7; 7 positions agree with TRBD2. The CDR3 length is 14 residues. Germline V CDR1 and CDR2: MNHEY, SVGAGI. The V gene end was trimmed by 2 bases and the J gene end by 3 bases; junction bases not matched to a gene: 4. The CDR3 is CASSYRGGGYEQYF. In nucleotides, the CDR3 is TGTGCCAGCAGTTACAGGGGCGGGGGCTACGAGCAGTACTTC.

The rearrangement uses TRBV24-1 and TRBJ2-2; D gene unclear. Germline V gene data show CDR1 as KGHDR and CDR2 as SFDVKD. The CDR3 runs 13 residues. V dropped 2 bases and J dropped 12 bases, with 12 bases sitting between them. DNA for the CDR3: TGTGCCACCAGTGATTCTCCAGACTTTAAGCTGTTTTTT. Its translation is CATSDSPDFKLFF.

The rearrangement uses TRBV29-1 and TRBJ1-5; 7 bases are shared with TRBD1. The ends lost 4 bases at V and 11 bases at J; junction bases unmatched: 8. The CDR3 runs to 12 residues. Germline CDR1 SQVTM, CDR2 ANQGSEA. CDR3 DNA sequence: TGCAGCGTTGGGCAGGGGGTGGGTGCCCAGCATTTT. Translated: CSVGQGVGAQHF.

The V gene is TRBV5-5, the J gene TRBJ1-2; D might be TRBD1 (6 bases). The CDR3 sequence is 15 residues long. Germline lookup yields CDR1 SGHKS and CDR2 YYEKEE (reference sequence). Trimming removed 0 bases at V and 4 bases at J, with 13 bases between. As DNA, the CDR3 is TGTGCCAGCAGCTTGGGCCCAGGGGAAGGCTATGGCTACACCTTC. Translation: CASSLGPGEGYGYTF. Using reference TRBV5-5 and TRBJ1-2 for the parts outside the CDR3, the full variable domain is DAGVTQSPTHLIKTRGQQVTLRCSPISGHKSVSWYQQVLGQGPQFIFQYYEKEERGRGNFPDRFSARQFPNYSSELNVNALLLGDSALYLCASSLGPGEGYGYTFGSGTRLTVV.

The chain recombines TRBV3-1 (or the pseudogene TRBV3-2) with TRBJ2-5; D gene unclear. V was trimmed by 0 bases and J by 4 bases, leaving 15 bases between them. The germline V gene encodes CDR1 LGHDT and CDR2 YNNKEL (reference sequence). The CDR3 spans 16 residues. This chain's CDR3 is CASSQDSASVRETQYF. The CDR3 coding sequence is TGTGCCAGCAGCCAAGATTCCGCTAGTGTCCGAGAGACCCAGTACTTC.

The chain recombines TRBV4-1 with TRBJ2-5; the D is unclear. Germline values: CDR1 MGHRA, CDR2 YSYEKL. Trimming pared 1 base from V and 2 bases from J, leaving 8 bases between. The CDR3 totals 14 residues. The CDR3 here is CASSQVTSQETQYF. As DNA, the CDR3 is TGCGCCAGCAGCCAAGTAACTTCACAAGAGACCCAGTACTTC.

This chain links TRBV11-2 with TRBJ2-7; D call uncertain. V dropped 0 bases and J dropped 1 base, with 10 bases sitting between them. Germline V CDR1 and CDR2: SGHAT, FQNNGV. This CDR3 region has 15 residues. The CDR3 reads CASSLDYGRSYEQYV. DNA of the CDR3: TGTGCCAGCAGCTTAGATTATGGCAGATCCTACGAGCAGTACGTC.

This clone occurred once. The chain carries TRBV18 and TRBJ1-2; 12 nucleotides match TRBD1. In germline, CDR1 is KGHSH, CDR2 LQKENI. The CDR3 sequence is 16 residues long. The V gene end was trimmed by 3 bases and the J gene end by 4 bases; junction bases not matched to a gene: 6. As DNA, the CDR3 is TGTGCCAGCTCACCGTGGGACAGGGGGCAAAGCTATGGCTACACCTTC. Protein: CASSPWDRGQSYGYTF.

V is TRBV7-2 and J is TRBJ1-5; D gene ambiguous. The CDR3 runs 15 residues. V dropped 2 bases and J dropped 3 bases, with 11 bases sitting between them. In germline, CDR1 is SGHTA, CDR2 FQGNSA. The CDR3 coding sequence is TGTGCCAGCAGCTTACTACCGGGTCCCAATCAGCCCCAGCATTTT. It is translated as CASSLLPGPNQPQHF. Using reference TRBV7-2 and TRBJ1-5 for the parts outside the CDR3, the full variable domain is GAGVSQSPSNKVTEKGKDVELRCDPISGHTALYWYRQSLGQGLEFLIYFQGNSAPDKSGLPSDRFSAERTGGSVSTLTIQRTQQEDSAVYLCASSLLPGPNQPQHFGDGTRLSIL.

In regard to this clone: The identical CDR3 is also encoded by other nucleotide sequences in the sample. The chain is built from TRBV3-1 (or the pseudogene TRBV3-2) and TRBJ1-5; D is possibly TRBD1 (5 bases). The CDR3 is 15 residues long. V was cut by 0 bases and J by 2 bases, with 8 bases left in between. The germline V gene has CDR1 LGHDT and CDR2 YNNKEL (reference sequence). The CDR3 nucleotides are TGTGCCAGCAGCCAAGATAGGGGTCGCAATCAGCCCCAGCATTTT. Translating it yields CASSQDRGRNQPQHF.

The chain recombines TRBV12-3 or TRBV12-4 with TRBJ1-4; perhaps TRBD1 as D (6 bases). The CDR3 is 13 amino acids. V was clipped by 10 bases and J by 4 bases, with 13 bases between them. CDR3 coding DNA: TGTGCCACGAGAGAAGGGGGTAATGAAAAACTGTTTTTT. This translates into CATREGGNEKLFF.

This clone came up a few times. CDR3 loop: CASSLGQTGGAQNEQFF. The CDR3 coding sequence is TGTGCCAGCAGCTTAGGCCAGACAGGGGGCGCCCAAAATGAGCAGTTCTTC. The chain employs TRBV7-7 and TRBJ2-1; 10 bases are shared with TRBD1. Trimming removed 1 base from V and 7 bases from J; junction bases left unmatched: 10. CDR3 length: 17 amino acids. Germline V gene data show CDR1 as SSHAT and CDR2 as FNYEAQ (reference sequence).

In its sample, this clone was seen once. The V gene is TRBV25-1, the J gene TRBJ2-3; D is unresolved. The CDR3 consists of 13 residues. The ends were cut back, 2 bases at V and 5 bases at J, with 8 bases in the middle. The germline V gene encodes CDR1 MGHDK and CDR2 SYGVNS. The CDR3 reads CASSEPGLDTQYF. In DNA, the CDR3 is TGTGCCAGCAGTGAACCAGGTCTAGATACGCAGTATTTT.

The chain uses TRBV5-1 and TRBJ1-4, with 11 bases that match TRBD1. Trimming took 0 bases from V and 8 from J; bases not matched to a gene: 6. The CDR3 contains 16 residues. From germline, CDR1 is SGHRS and CDR2 YFSETQ. The CDR3: CASSLAGTGGPEKLFF. The CDR3 region has the DNA TGCGCCAGCAGCTTGGCCGGGACAGGGGGACCAGAAAAACTGTTTTTT.

This chain links TRBV27 with TRBJ2-2; tentative D call: TRBD1 (5 bases). Deletions cut 1 base from V and 3 bases from J, with 15 bases between. This CDR3 has 17 residues. The germline V gene has CDR1 MNHEY and CDR2 SMNVEV (reference sequence). CDR3 in amino acids: CASSLLGWQGDTGELFF. The CDR3 DNA reads as TGTGCCAGCAGTTTATTAGGCTGGCAGGGTGACACCGGGGAGCTGTTTTTT.

This clone was seen a single time. The chain is built from TRBV20-1 and TRBJ2-1, with D perhaps TRBD2 (5 bases). Trimming left V 3 bases short and J 5 bases short, with 14 bases between. Per germline, CDR1 DFQATT and CDR2 SNEGSKA (reference sequence). The CDR3 is made up of 14 amino acids. The CDR3 here is CSASPLTRDNEQFF. Written as DNA, the CDR3 is TGCAGTGCTAGTCCCCTTACTAGAGACAATGAGCAGTTCTTC.

For the CDR3, the DNA is TGTGCCAGCAGCTTATCCTCACTGAACTCTGGGGCCAACGTCCTGACTTTC. Protein: CASSLSSLNSGANVLTF. The gene calls are TRBV7-9 and TRBJ2-6; no definite D call. The V and J ends lost 2 bases and 0 bases respectively, with 11 bases between them. CDR3 length equals 17 residues. In germline, CDR1 is SEHNR, CDR2 FQNEAQ (reference sequence).